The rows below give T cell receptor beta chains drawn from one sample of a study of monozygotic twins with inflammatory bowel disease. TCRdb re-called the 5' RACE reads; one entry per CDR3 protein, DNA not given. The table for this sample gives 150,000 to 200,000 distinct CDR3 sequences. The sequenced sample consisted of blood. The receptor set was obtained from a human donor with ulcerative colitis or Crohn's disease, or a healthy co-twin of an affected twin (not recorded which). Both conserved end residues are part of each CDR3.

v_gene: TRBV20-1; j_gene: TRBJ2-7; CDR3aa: CSARWSDRATYEQYF
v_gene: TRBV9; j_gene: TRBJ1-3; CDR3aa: CASNRDSSGNTIYF
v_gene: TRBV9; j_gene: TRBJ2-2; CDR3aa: CASSFGQGSTGELFF
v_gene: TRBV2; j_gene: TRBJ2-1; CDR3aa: CASRGTGGIGEQFF
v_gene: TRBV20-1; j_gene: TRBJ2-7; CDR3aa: CSARDSRTDYYEQYF
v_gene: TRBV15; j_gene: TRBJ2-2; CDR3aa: CATSRDWDINTGELFF
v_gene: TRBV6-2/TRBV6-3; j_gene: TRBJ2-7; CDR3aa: CASSYPDSFYEQYF
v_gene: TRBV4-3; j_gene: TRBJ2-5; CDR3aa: CASSQGLLVAETQYF
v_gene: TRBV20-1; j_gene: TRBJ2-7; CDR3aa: CSARGGGSYEQYF
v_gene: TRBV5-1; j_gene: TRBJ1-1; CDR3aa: CASRLQLNTEAFF
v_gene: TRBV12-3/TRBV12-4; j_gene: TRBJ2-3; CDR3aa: CASSLGQRSSTDTQYF
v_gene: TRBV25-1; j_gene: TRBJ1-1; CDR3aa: CASRKRGSDTEAFF
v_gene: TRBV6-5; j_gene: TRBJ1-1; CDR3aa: CASRLLVSGQGTEAFF
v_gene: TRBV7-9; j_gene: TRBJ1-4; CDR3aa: CASSSRERTNEKLFF
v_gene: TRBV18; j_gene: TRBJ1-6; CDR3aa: CASSEGGADSPLHF
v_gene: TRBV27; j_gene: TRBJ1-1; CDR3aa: CASSLGVSNTEAFF